This T cell receptor (beta chain) was sequenced during a study of blood T cells in healthy people across ages. Study-wide results and caveats: A roughly linear age-dependent decrease characterized TCR beta diversity per million T cells.

CDR3 length: 13 residues. Germline V lookup: CDR1 MGHRA, CDR2 YSYEKL. Primed by a sample-barcoded 5' primer and a J-beta primer mix, a second PCR proceeded for about 7 to 11 cycles. TCRdb processed the 5' RACE reads anew with MiXCR; each CDR3 protein has one entry. Of about 1,000,000 distinct CDR3 sequences in the sample, 45% were seen once. As concerns this clonotype: The antigen is unknown.

Donors were healthy Caucasian individuals from Russia aged about 6 to 95. Isolation recovered at least 6.5 million PBMCs from every sample. Extracted total RNA amounted to at least 5.5 micrograms for each sample. The sequenced sample was blood. This TCR was recovered from a woman aged 55-70 years in good health. The J gene is TRBJ2-4, the V gene TRBV4-1, with D perhaps assigned TRBD1 or TRBD2 (5 bases each). The DNA matches TRBJ2-7 better at its end, which makes the J call doubtful. CDR3 region: CASSSWGTYEQYF. As DNA, the CDR3 is TGCGCCAGCAGCTCGTGGGGGACCTACGAGCAGTACTTC.